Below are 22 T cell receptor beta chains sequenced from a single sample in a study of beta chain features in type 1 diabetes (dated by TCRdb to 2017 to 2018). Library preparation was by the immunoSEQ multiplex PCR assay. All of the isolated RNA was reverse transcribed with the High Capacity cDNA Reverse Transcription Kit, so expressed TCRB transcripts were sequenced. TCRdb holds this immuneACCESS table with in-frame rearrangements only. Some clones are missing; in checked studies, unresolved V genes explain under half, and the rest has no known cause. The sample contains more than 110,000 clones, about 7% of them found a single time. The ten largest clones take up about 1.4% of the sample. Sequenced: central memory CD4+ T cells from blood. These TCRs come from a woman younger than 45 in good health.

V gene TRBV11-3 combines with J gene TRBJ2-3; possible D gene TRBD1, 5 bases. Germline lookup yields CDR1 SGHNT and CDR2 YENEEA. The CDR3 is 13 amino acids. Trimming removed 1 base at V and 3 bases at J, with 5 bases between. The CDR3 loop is CASSLGQTDTQYF. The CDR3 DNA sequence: TGTGCCAGCAGCTTAGGACAGACAGATACGCAGTATTTT.

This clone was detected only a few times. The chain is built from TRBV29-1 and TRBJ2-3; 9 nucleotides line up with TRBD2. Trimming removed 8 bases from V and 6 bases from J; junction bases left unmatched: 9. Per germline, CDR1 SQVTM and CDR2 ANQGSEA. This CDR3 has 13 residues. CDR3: CSPGASGNDTQYF. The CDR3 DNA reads TGCAGCCCTGGGGCTAGCGGGAACGATACGCAGTATTTT.

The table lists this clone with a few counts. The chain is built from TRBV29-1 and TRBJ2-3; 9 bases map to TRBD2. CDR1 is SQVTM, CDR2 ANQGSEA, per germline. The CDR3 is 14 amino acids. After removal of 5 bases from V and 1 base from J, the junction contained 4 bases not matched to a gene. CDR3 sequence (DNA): TGCAGCGTTCCCAGACTAGCGGGCACAGATACGCAGTATTTT. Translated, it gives CSVPRLAGTDTQYF.

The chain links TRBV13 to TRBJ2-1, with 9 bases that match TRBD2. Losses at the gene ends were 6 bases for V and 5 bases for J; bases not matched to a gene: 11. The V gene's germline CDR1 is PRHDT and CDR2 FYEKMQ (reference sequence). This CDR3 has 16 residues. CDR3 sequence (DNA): TGTGCCAGCAGTCCTATCAGCGGGAGGACGCACAATGAGCAGTTCTTC. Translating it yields CASSPISGRTHNEQFF. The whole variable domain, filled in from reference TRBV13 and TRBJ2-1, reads AAGVIQSPRHLIKEKRETATLKCYPIPRHDTVYWYQQGPGQDPQFLISFYEKMQSDKGSIPDRFSAQQFSDYHSELNMSSLELGDSALYFCASSPISGRTHNEQFFGPGTRLTVL.

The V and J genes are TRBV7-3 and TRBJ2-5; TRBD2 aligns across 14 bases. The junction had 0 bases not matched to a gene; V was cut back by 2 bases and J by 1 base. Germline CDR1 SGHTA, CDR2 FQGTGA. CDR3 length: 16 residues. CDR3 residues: CASSLGTSGGQETQYF. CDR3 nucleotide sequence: TGTGCCAGCAGCTTAGGGACTAGCGGGGGCCAAGAGACCCAGTACTTC.

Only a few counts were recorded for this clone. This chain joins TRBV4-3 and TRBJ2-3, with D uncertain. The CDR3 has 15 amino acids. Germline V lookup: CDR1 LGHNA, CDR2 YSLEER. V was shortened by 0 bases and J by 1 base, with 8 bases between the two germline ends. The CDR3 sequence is CASSQDRGRTDTQYF. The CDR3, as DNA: TGCGCCAGCAGCCAAGATCGCGGCCGCACAGATACGCAGTATTTT.

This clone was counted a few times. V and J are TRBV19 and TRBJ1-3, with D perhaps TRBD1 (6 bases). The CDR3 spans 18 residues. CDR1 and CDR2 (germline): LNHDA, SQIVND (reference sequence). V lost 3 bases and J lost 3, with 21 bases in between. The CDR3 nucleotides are TGTGCCAGTAGTATCAAAGTGATCCGACCGGACAGTGGAAACACCATATATTTT. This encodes CASSIKVIRPDSGNTIYF.

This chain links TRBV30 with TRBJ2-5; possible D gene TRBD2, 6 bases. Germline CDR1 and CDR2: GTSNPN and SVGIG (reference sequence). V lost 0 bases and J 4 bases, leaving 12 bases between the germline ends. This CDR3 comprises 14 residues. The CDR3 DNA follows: TGTGCCTGGAGTGTGTCTAGCGCATCAGAGACCCAGTACTTC. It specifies CAWSVSSASETQYF.

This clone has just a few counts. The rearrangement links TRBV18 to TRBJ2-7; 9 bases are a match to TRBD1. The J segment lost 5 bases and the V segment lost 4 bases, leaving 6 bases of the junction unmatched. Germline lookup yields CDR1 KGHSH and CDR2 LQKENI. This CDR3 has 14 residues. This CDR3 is CASSLRQGGNEQYF. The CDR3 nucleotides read TGTGCCAGCTCACTGCGACAGGGGGGTAACGAGCAGTACTTC.

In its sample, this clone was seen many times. The CDR3 loop is CASSSGGPETQYF. The CDR3 DNA reads as TGCGCCAGCAGCTCGGGAGGGCCGGAGACCCAGTACTTC. V and J are TRBV5-1 and TRBJ2-5; 8 bases are shared with TRBD2. The ends lost 3 bases at V and 5 bases at J; junction bases unmatched: 3. Germline V gene data show CDR1 as SGHRS and CDR2 as YFSETQ. The CDR3 consists of 13 residues.

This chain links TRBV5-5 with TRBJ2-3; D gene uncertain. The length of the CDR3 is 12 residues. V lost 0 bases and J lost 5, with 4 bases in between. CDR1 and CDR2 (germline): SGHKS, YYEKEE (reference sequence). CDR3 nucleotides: TGTGCCAGCAGCTTGGAGAGAGATACGCAGTATTTT. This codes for CASSLERDTQYF.

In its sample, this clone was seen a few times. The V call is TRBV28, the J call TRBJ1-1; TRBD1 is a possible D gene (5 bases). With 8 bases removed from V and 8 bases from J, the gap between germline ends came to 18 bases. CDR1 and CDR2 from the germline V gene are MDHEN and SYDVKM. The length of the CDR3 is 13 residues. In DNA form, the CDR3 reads TGTGCCAGCGCGCGGGGGATGGATATAGAAGCTTTCTTT. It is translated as CASARGMDIEAFF.

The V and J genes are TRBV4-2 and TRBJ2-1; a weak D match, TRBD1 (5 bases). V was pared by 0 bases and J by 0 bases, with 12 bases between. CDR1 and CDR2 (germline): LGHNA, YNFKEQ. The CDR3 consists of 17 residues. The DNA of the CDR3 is TGTGCCAGCAGCCAAGAATCGACAGTCAGCTCCTACAATGAGCAGTTCTTC. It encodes CASSQESTVSSYNEQFF.

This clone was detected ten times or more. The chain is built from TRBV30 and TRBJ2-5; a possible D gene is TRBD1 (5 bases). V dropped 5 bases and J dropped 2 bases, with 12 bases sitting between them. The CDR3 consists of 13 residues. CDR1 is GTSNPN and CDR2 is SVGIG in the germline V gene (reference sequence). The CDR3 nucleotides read TGTGCCTGGGCTATTGACAGACAAGAGACCCAGTACTTC. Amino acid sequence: CAWAIDRQETQYF.

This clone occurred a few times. In DNA, the CDR3 is TGTGCCAGCAGTCAGACAGGGATCTATGGCTACACCTTC. It specifies CASSQTGIYGYTF. The chain joins TRBV28 to TRBJ1-2, with TRBD1 matching over 7 bases. Germline V gives CDR1 MDHEN, CDR2 SYDVKM. J gave up 4 bases and V 5 bases, and 4 bases lay outside the gene matches. The CDR3 spans 13 residues.

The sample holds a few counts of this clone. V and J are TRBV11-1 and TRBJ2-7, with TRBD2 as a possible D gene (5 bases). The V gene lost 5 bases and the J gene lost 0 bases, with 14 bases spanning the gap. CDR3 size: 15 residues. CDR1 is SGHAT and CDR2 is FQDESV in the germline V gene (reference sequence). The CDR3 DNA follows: TGTGCCAGCAGCCGAGCAAGGGAGATCTCCTACGAGCAGTACTTC. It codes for CASSRAREISYEQYF.

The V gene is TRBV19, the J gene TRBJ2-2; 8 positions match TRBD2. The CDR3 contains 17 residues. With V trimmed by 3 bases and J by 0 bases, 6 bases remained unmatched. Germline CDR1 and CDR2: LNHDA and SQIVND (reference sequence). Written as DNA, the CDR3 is TGTGCCAGTAGTATCAGCGGGGGATGGGCGAACACCGGGGAGCTGTTTTTT. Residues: CASSISGGWANTGELFF.

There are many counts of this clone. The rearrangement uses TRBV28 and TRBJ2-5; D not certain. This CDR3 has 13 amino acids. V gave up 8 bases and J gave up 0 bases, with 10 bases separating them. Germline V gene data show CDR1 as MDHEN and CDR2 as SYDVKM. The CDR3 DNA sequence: TGTGCCAGCGGCTTGGCAGACCAAGAGACCCAGTACTTC. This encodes CASGLADQETQYF.

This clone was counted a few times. As DNA, the CDR3 is TGTGCCAGCAGTCCCCCGTCGGGATTGACAGATACGCAGTATTTT. The encoded protein is CASSPPSGLTDTQYF. V and J are TRBV28 and TRBJ2-3, with a tentative D call TRBD2 (5 bases). The CDR3 runs 15 residues. Germline V gives CDR1 MDHEN, CDR2 SYDVKM. V was clipped by 5 bases and J by 3 bases, with 15 bases between them.

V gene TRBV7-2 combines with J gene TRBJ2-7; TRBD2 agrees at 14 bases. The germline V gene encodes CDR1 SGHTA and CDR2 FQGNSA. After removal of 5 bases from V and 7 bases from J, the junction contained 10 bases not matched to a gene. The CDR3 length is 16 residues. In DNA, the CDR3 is TGTGCCAGCAGCCGCGGACTAGCGGGAGGAGTGAGTGAGCAGTACTTC. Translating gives CASSRGLAGGVSEQYF.

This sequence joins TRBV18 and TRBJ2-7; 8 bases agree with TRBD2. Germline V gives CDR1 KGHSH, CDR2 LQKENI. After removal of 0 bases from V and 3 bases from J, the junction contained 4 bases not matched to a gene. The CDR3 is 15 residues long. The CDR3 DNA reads TGTGCCAGCTCACCACCGGATAGCGGGATCTACGAGCAGTACTTC. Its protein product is CASSPPDSGIYEQYF.

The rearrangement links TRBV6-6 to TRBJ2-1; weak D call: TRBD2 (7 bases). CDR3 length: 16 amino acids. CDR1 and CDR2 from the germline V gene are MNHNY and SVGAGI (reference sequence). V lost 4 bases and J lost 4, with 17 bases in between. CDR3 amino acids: CASSSHKGGGYNEQFF. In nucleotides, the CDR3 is TGTGCCAGCAGTTCCCACAAGGGGGGGGGATACAATGAGCAGTTCTTC.